This TCR beta chain was profiled in a study of immune heterogeneity within non-small cell lung tumors. General study results and limits: Dominant CDR3 beta clonotypes repeated across a patient's tumor loci, while different loci held unique high-frequency clones.

V lost 3 bases and J lost 0; bases outside the gene matches: 4. The germline gives CDR1 DFQATT, CDR2 SNEGSKA (reference sequence). The CDR3 contains 15 residues. Template material for each sample was roughly 600 ng of bulk tumor genomic DNA. Several spatially distant biopsies were obtained per primary tumor intraoperatively. Enrolled individuals presented with untreated, newly diagnosed non-small cell lung cancer and received curative surgery. The donor pool consisted of newly diagnosed non-small cell lung cancer patients who were having surgery with curative intent. Multiplex PCR (32 V and 13 J primers) was used to amplify the TCR beta CDR3. TCRdb used MiXCR to reprocess the multiplex PCR reads, holding one entry per CDR3 protein. The sample lists 7,200 or so distinct CDR3 sequences, around 20% occurring once. Relative to its sample, this clonotype is medium-sized (0.01 to 0.1%). Its target is unknown.

The sample taken for sequencing was lung tumor tissue. The receptor comes from a man aged 55-75 years with non-small cell lung cancer. J is TRBJ1-4 and V is TRBV20-1; 7 nucleotides line up with TRBD1. This CDR3 is CSARTGQSTNEKLFF. The CDR3 coding sequence is TGCAGTGCTAGGACGGGACAGTCAACTAATGAAAAACTGTTTTTT.